The T cell receptor (beta chain) under discussion was sequenced for a study of cytomegalovirus exposure and HLA in healthy donors. Turning to the study itself: Of the donors genotyped, 398 in all, about 80% fell in the Caucasian-associated ancestry cluster.

This clone appeared a few times. Its target is unknown. Regarding the study as a whole: Previous analysis showed most TCR beta V segments were productive about 90% or about 30% of the time.

Between the trimmed V and J ends, which lost 0 bases and 6 bases, there was a span of 18 bases. This CDR3 has 16 amino acids. Germline lookup yields CDR1 MNHEY and CDR2 SVGAGI. Both 60 Vbeta primers and 13 Jbeta primers went into the PCR. Produced via immunoSEQ multiplex PCR; TCRdb's table is partial and in-frame only. The top ten clones hold roughly a sixth of a sample with 90,000 to 140,000 clones, 10% to 15% of them seen once. The sequenced sample was PBMCs. This receptor was taken from a man aged 35 to 55 in good health and CMV-seropositive. The rearrangement joins TRBV6-5 to TRBJ2-7; D might be TRBD2 (6 bases). The CDR3 loop is CASSYSVNSGAGEQYF. Here the CDR3 DNA reads TGTGCCAGCAGTTACTCCGTCAATAGCGGAGCGGGCGAGCAGTACTTC.